These 8 T cell receptor beta chains came from one sample sequenced in a study of CD8 T cells in ankylosing spondylitis (dated by TCRdb to the late 2010s). Receptor amplification or capture employed 5' RACE. Sequencing was performed on an Illumina HiSeq 2500. Clones were called with MiXCR by TCRdb after fastp trimmed the public reads at Q25, and only in-frame beta chains were retained. One record per CDR3 amino acid sequence lists the most common genes and DNA. The sample contains roughly 150,000 distinct CDR3 sequences, about 7.3% of them found a single time. Roughly an eighth of the sample rests with the top ten. Input material: blood, either unsorted or a sorted T cell fraction (not recorded which). The origin of the receptors is a female donor with ankylosing spondylitis or in good health (not recorded which).

This clonotype was seen ten or more times. V is TRBV5-1 and J is TRBJ2-1; weak D call: TRBD1 (5 bases). The V and J ends lost 5 bases and 10 bases respectively, with 16 bases between them. The CDR3 consists of 13 residues. CDR1 and CDR2 (germline): SGHRS, YFSETQ. The CDR3 spells CASSLDRAGEQFF. CDR3 bases: TGCGCCAGCAGTCTAGATAGGGCAGGGGAGCAGTTCTTC.

This clonotype was seen repeatedly, ten times or more. CDR3 DNA sequence: TGCGCCAGCAGCTTGGAATCCTCTGGGGCCAACGTCCTGACTTTC. As protein: CASSLESSGANVLTF. The rearrangement uses TRBV5-1 and TRBJ2-6; no definite D call. The V gene lost 0 bases and the J gene lost 0 bases, with 4 bases spanning the gap. Per the germline V gene, CDR1 is SGHRS and CDR2 is YFSETQ. The CDR3 is 15 residues long.

This clonotype was recorded at least ten times. The rearrangement joins TRBV28 to TRBJ2-3, with TRBD2 as a possible D gene (7 bases). The CDR3 consists of 19 residues. Germline-derived CDR1 and CDR2 are MDHEN and SYDVKM. V lost 6 bases, J lost 0 bases, and 25 bases lay in between. Here the CDR3 DNA reads TGTGCCAGCAGCCCGACAGGCGTAGCGGGTGACTCTAGCACAGATACGCAGTATTTT. Protein product: CASSPTGVAGDSSTDTQYF.

In this sample, this clonotype turned up many times. This sequence joins TRBV28 and TRBJ2-2; D not certain. V was trimmed by 6 bases and J by 4 bases, leaving 6 bases between them. The CDR3 extends over 12 amino acids. Germline V lookup: CDR1 MDHEN, CDR2 SYDVKM. CDR3 DNA: TGTGCCAGCAGGGAACCCACCGGGGAGCTGTTTTTT. It translates to CASREPTGELFF.

This clonotype was seen many times. The V and J genes are TRBV20-1 and TRBJ2-7, with TRBD1 matching 9 bases. The CDR3 length is 14 residues. Germline V gives CDR1 DFQATT, CDR2 SNEGSKA (reference sequence). With V trimmed by 4 bases and J by 3 bases, 7 bases remained unmatched. CDR3 region: CSAMGTGSLYEQYF. Here the CDR3 DNA reads TGCAGTGCTATGGGGACAGGGAGTCTCTACGAGCAGTACTTC.

This clonotype has ten or more counts. The CDR3: CASSRDATGGTEAFF. The DNA of the CDR3 is TGCGCCAGCAGCCGGGACGCCACGGGAGGGACTGAAGCTTTCTTT. The chain is built from TRBV5-1 and TRBJ1-1, with D perhaps TRBD1 (5 bases). In germline, CDR1 is SGHRS, CDR2 YFSETQ. The CDR3 covers 15 residues. Trimming stripped 4 bases from V and 5 bases from J, with 18 bases between.

This clonotype was observed at least ten times. This sequence joins TRBV12-3 or TRBV12-4 and TRBJ1-1; D not resolved. This CDR3 has 13 residues. Trimming took off 6 bases at V and 1 base at J, with 9 bases between the two ends. Here the CDR3 reads CASRKPTNTEAFF. In DNA, the CDR3 is TGTGCCAGCAGAAAACCAACGAACACTGAAGCTTTCTTT.

This clonotype came up many times. V gene TRBV7-9 combines with J gene TRBJ1-2; D is unresolved. V was trimmed by 3 bases and J by 6 bases, leaving 14 bases between them. Germline V lookup: CDR1 SEHNR, CDR2 FQNEAQ (reference sequence). The CDR3 is made up of 14 amino acids. The CDR3 is CASSFNTQPHGYTF. In nucleotides, the CDR3 is TGTGCCAGCAGCTTTAATACCCAGCCCCATGGCTACACCTTC.